This TCR beta chain was observed in a study of identical twins. General study points: Low generation-probability sequences were in excess among twin-shared out-of-frame alpha sequences. Models predicted too little out-of-frame TCR alpha sharing in monozygotic twins. Fewer insertions characterized abundant cord blood beta clonotypes, whereas memory repertoires showed none.

TCRdb reprocessed the 5' RACE reads via MiXCR and lists one record per CDR3 protein. The sample has about 530,000 distinct CDR3 sequences, roughly 15% seen once. This clonotype was recorded a few times. What it binds is unknown. The sample was also reused in another study, on yellow fever vaccine responses in identical twins. As that study records: Twin vaccine T cell responses reportedly seemed partly convergent, partly personalized.

This clonotype was sampled from a woman in her late teens or twenties in good health. Sequencing used CD4+ T cells sorted from blood.

CDR3 loop: CSAMNGVTSTDTQYF. The CDR3 DNA is TGCAGTGCTATGAATGGGGTTACTAGCACAGATACGCAGTATTTT. The chain couples TRBV20-1 to TRBJ2-3; D unclear. The CDR3 is 15 amino acids. V lost 4 bases, J lost 0 bases, and 14 bases lay in between. In germline, CDR1 is DFQATT, CDR2 SNEGSKA (reference sequence).